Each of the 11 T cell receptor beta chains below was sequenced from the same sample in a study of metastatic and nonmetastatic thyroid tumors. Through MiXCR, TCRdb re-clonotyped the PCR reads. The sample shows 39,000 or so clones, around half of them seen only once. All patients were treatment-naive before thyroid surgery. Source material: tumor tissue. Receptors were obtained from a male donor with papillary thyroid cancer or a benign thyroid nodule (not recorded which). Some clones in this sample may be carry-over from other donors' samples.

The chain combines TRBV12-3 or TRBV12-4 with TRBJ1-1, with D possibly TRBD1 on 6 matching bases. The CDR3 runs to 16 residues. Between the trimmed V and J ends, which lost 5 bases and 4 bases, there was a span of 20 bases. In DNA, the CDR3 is TGTGCCAGCAGTGAACAGGGTATGGCATCCAGCACTGAAGCTTTCTTT. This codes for CASSEQGMASSTEAFF.

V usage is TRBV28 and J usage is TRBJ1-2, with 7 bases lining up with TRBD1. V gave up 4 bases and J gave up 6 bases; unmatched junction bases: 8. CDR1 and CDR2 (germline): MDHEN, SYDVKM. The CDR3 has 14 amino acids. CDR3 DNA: TGTGCCAGCAGTTCCGCAGGGGGATATGATGGCTACACCTTC. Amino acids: CASSSAGGYDGYTF.

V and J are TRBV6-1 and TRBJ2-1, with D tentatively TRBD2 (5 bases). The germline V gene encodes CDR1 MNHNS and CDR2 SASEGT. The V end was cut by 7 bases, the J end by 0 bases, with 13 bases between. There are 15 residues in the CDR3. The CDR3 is CASTSTRNSYNEQFF. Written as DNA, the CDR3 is TGTGCCAGCACTAGCACTAGGAACTCCTACAATGAGCAGTTCTTC.

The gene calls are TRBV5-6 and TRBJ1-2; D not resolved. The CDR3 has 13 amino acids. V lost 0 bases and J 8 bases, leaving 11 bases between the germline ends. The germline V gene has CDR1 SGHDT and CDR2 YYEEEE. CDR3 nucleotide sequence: TGTGCCAGCAGCTTGGTTGGCGGAATGGGCTACACCTTC. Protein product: CASSLVGGMGYTF.

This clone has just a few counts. The CDR3 bases are TGTGCCAGCAGTTACATGGGTAGCAGAGGCTACGAGCAGTACTTC. Amino acids: CASSYMGSRGYEQYF. The chain is built from TRBV6-2 or TRBV6-3 and TRBJ2-7; D call uncertain. V lost 2 bases and J lost 3, with 14 bases in between. CDR1 and CDR2 (germline): MNHEY, SVGEGT. CDR3 length equals 15 residues.

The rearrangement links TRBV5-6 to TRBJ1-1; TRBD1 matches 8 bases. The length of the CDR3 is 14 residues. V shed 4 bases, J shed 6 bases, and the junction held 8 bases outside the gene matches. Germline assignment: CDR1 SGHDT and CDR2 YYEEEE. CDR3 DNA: TGTGCCAGCAGCACCGGACAGGGTTGGGCTGAAGCTTTCTTT. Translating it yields CASSTGQGWAEAFF.

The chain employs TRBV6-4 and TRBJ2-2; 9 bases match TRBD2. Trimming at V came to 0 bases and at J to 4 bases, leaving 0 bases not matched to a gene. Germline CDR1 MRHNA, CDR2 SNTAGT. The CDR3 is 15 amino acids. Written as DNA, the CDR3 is TGTGCCAGCAGTGACTCGCGGGGGGGCACCGGGGAGCTGTTTTTT. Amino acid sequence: CASSDSRGGTGELFF.

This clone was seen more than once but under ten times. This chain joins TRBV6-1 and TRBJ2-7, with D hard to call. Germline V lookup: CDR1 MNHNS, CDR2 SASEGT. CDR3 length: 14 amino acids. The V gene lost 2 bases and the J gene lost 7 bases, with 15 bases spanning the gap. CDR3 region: CASSESEERKEQYF. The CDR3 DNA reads TGTGCCAGCAGTGAAAGCGAAGAAAGAAAGGAGCAGTACTTC.

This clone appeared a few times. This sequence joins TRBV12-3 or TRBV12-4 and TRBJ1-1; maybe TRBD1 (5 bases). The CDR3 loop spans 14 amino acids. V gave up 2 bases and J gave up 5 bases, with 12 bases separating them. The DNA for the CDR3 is TGTGCCAGCAGTTTACAGGGAGTGCGGACTGAAGCTTTCTTT. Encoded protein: CASSLQGVRTEAFF.

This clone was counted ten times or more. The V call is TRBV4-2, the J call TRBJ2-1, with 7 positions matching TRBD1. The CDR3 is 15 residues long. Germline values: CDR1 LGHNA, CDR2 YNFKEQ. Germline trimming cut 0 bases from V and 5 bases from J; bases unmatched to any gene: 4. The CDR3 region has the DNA TGTGCCAGCAGCCAAGATGGACAGGTCCACAATGAGCAGTTCTTC. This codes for CASSQDGQVHNEQFF.

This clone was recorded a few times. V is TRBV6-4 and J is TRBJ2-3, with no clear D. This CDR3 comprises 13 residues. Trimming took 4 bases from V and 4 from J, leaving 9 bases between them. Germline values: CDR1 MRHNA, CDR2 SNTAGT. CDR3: CASSAEAADTQYF. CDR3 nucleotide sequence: TGTGCCAGCAGTGCCGAAGCCGCAGATACGCAGTATTTT.